This T cell receptor beta chain was identified during a study of T-cell reconstitution after alpha-beta-depleted transplantation in children. This clonotype was detected many times. Its antigen is not identified. Study-level findings and limits: There were some patients whose high TCRbeta diversity at day 60 came from surviving recipient T cells and thymic progenitors.

Unique molecular identifiers featured in how the TCRbeta library was prepared. Each CDR3 protein gets one entry after TCRdb re-called the PCR reads with MiXCR. The profile shows tens of thousands of distinct CDR3 sequences, roughly 5.2% of them singletons. The J segment lost 8 bases and the V segment lost 3 bases, leaving 11 bases of the junction unmatched. CDR1 and CDR2 from the germline V gene are SGHDT and YYEEEE. The length of the CDR3 is 14 residues. The sample was PBMCs, mostly from graft donor cells, taken 180 days after TCRalphabeta/CD19-depleted stem cell transplant. The clonotype was recovered from a boy younger than two who had a stem cell transplant for acute myeloid leukemia, so the T cells may come from the graft donor. The gene calls are TRBV5-6 and TRBJ2-7; 7 bases match TRBD1. The DNA of the CDR3 is TGTGCCAGCAGCTGGGGGACAGTTTCTACGAAGCAGTACGTC. It yields the protein CASSWGTVSTKQYV.